This TCR beta chain is drawn from a study of blood T cell repertoires in COVID-19. Germline CDR1 reads MNHEY; CDR2 reads SVGEGT. Between the trimmed V and J ends, which lost 1 base and 10 bases, there was a span of 8 bases. The CDR3 sequence is 12 residues long. Using immunoSEQ multiplex PCR, the repertoire was profiled, and TCRdb retains in-frame clones only, with some absent. The table includes over 150,000 clones, roughly 80% detected once. Input material: peripheral blood. The chain recombines TRBV6-2 or TRBV6-3 with TRBJ2-1; D is uncertain. This TCR was recovered from a woman aged 45-65 years with acute or convalescent COVID-19. The CDR3 reads CASSYWSYEQFF. CDR3 sequence (DNA): TGTGCCAGCAGTTACTGGAGTTACGAGCAGTTCTTC.